This TCR beta chain stems from a study of T-cell memory formation after mild COVID-19. TCRdb analysed the 5' RACE reads with MiXCR anew, one entry per CDR3 protein. The repertoire includes 300,000 to 400,000 distinct CDR3 sequences, more than 15% of them detected once, and 20% to 25% sits in the top ten. With respect to this clonotype: The antigen is not known.

Study-wide results and caveats: Pre-infection memory held some responding clones, suggesting pre-existing cross-reactive T cells responded. Clones shrinking from day 15 to 85 showed even CD4/CD8 mixes; later expanders tilted CD4+.

This CDR3 spans 15 amino acids. Deletions cut 0 bases from V and 3 bases from J, with 11 bases between. CDR1 and CDR2 (germline): SGDLS, YYNGEE. This chain links TRBV9 with TRBJ2-3; a weak D match, TRBD1 (7 bases). This clonotype was sampled from a young man who had mild COVID-19 (a few samples of this study predate the infection). Cell type and time point are not known. Sequenced: PBMCs or a T cell subset sorted from them (not recorded which). The CDR3 DNA reads TGTGCCAGCAGCGTAGTACAGGGGAGGACAGATACGCAGTATTTT. This sequence encodes CASSVVQGRTDTQYF. Filled out from reference TRBV9 and TRBJ2-3, the complete variable domain reads DSGVTQTPKHLITATGQRVTLRCSPRSGDLSVYWYQQSLDQGLQFLIQYYNGEERAKGNILERFSAQQFPDLHSELNLSSLELGDSALYFCASSVVQGRTDTQYFGPGTRLTVL.